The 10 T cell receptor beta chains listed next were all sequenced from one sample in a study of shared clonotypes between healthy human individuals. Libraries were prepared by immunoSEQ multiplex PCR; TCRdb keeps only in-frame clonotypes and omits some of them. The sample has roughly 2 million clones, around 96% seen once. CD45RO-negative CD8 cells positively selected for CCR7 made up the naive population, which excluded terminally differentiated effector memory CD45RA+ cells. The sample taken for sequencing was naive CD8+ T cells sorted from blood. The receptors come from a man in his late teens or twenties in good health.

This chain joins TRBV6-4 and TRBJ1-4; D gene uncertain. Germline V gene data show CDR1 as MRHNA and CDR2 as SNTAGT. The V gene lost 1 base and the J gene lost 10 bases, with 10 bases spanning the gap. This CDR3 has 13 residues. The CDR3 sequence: CASSDFLSGKLFF. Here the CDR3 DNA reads TGTGCCAGCAGTGACTTCCTTTCCGGAAAACTGTTTTTT.

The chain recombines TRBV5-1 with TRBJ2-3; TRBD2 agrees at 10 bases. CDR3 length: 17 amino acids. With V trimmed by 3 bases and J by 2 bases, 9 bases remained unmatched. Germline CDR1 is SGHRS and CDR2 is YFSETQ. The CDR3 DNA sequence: TGCGCCAGCAGCTGGACCGCTAGCGGGGGAATCACAGATACGCAGTATTTT. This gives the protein CASSWTASGGITDTQYF.

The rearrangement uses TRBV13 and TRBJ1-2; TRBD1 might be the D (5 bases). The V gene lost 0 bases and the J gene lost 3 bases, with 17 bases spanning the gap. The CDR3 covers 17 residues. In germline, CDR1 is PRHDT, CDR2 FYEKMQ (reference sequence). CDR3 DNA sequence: TGTGCCAGCAGCTTAGGCAGGGTGGGTCAGTTGGACTATGGCTACACCTTC. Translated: CASSLGRVGQLDYGYTF.

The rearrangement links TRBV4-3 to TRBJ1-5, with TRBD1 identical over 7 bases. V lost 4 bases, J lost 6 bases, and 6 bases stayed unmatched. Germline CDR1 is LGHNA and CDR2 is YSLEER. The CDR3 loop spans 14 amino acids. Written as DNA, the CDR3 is TGCGCCAGCAGCCCGACAGGGTCGGCTCAGCCCCAGCATTTT. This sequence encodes CASSPTGSAQPQHF.

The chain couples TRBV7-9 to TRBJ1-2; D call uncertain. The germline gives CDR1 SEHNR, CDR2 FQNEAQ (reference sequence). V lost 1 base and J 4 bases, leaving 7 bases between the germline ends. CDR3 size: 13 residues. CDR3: CASSLVYSYGYTF. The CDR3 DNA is TGTGCCAGCAGCTTAGTCTACAGCTATGGCTACACCTTC.

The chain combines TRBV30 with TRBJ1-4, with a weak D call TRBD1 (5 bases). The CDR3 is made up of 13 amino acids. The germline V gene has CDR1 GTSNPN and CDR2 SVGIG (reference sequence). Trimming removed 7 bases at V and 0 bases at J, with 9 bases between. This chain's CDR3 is CASTDATNEKLFF. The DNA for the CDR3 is TGTGCCTCGACAGATGCAACTAATGAAAAACTGTTTTTT.

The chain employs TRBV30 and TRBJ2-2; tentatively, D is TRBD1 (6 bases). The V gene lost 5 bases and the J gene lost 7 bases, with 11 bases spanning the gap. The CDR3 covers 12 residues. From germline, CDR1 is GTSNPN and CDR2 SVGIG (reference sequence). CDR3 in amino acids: CAWEGVVGELFF. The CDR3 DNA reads TGTGCCTGGGAGGGGGTAGTCGGGGAGCTGTTTTTT.

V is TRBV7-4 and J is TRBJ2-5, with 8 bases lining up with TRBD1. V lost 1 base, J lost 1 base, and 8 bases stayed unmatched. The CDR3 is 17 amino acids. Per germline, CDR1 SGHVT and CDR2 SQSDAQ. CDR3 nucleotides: TGTGCCAGCAGCTTAGTTTGCCCCGGGACAGGCCAAGAGACCCAGTACTTC. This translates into CASSLVCPGTGQETQYF.

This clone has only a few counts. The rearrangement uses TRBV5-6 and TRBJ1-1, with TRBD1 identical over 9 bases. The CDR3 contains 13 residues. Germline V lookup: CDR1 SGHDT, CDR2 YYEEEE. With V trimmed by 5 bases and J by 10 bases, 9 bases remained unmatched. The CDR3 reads CASSSDRGERAFF. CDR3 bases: TGTGCCAGCAGTTCCGACAGGGGGGAAAGAGCTTTCTTT.

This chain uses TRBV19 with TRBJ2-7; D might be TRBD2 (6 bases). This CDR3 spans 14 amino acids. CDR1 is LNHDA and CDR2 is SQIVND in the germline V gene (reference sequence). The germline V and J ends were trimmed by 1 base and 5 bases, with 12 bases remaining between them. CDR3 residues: CASSIARTNHEQYF. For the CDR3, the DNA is TGTGCCAGTAGTATAGCCCGGACTAATCACGAGCAGTACTTC.